The T cell receptor (beta chain) under discussion was sequenced for a study of naive and memory T cell subsets. Germline CDR1 is MNHEY and CDR2 is SVGEGT. V gave up 6 bases and J gave up 6 bases, with 14 bases separating them. This CDR3 region has 14 residues. An equimolar mix of two oligonucleotides served as the beta constant-region primer for TRBC1 and TRBC2. TCRdb reprocessed the UMI-ligation and nested PCR reads with MiXCR, giving one entry per CDR3 protein. The sample has under 100,000 distinct CDR3 sequences, over 7% seen once. The sequence derives from a human donor in good health. The chain links TRBV6-2 or TRBV6-3 to TRBJ2-2; D perhaps matches TRBD1 (5 bases). The material sequenced was central memory CD4+ T cells from blood. This CDR3 reads CASRSRVVAGELFF. CDR3 DNA sequence: TGTGCCAGCAGGAGCAGGGTGGTGGCCGGGGAGCTGTTTTTT.